These 2 T cell receptor beta chains share one sample of origin, sequenced in a study of shared clonotypes between healthy human individuals. Repertoires were generated with immunoSEQ multiplex PCR, while TCRdb's copy carries only in-frame clones and drops some. This repertoire shows about 490,000 clones, 79% found once; its top ten account for roughly 12%. The sequencing input was PBMCs. These receptors were taken from a woman aged 40 to 50 in good health. Some clones in this sample may be carry-over from other donors' samples.

The chain combines TRBV9 with TRBJ2-7, with D perhaps TRBD1 (5 bases). The CDR3 has 13 amino acids. The V gene's germline CDR1 is SGDLS and CDR2 YYNGEE. V dropped 5 bases and J dropped 6 bases, with 15 bases sitting between them. Here the CDR3 reads CASSDLTGSEQYF. The DNA of the CDR3 is TGTGCCAGCAGTGATTTAACAGGTAGCGAGCAGTACTTC. Variable domain in full (rest from reference TRBV9 and TRBJ2-7): DSGVTQTPKHLITATGQRVTLRCSPRSGDLSVYWYQQSLDQGLQFLIQYYNGEERAKGNILERFSAQQFPDLHSELNLSSLELGDSALYFCASSDLTGSEQYFGPGTRLTVT.

The chain recombines TRBV7-2 with TRBJ1-2; 7 nucleotides agree with TRBD1. The trim removed 1 base at V and 6 bases at J, leaving 8 bases unmatched. The CDR3 has 15 residues. Looked up from germline, CDR1 is SGHTA and CDR2 is FQGNSA. CDR3: CASSLDGQDYDGYTF. The DNA of the CDR3 is TGTGCCAGCAGCTTAGATGGACAGGACTATGATGGCTACACCTTC.